Described below is a single T cell receptor (beta chain) sequence and its context. Its antigen is not known. CDR1 is KGHSH, CDR2 LQKENI, per germline. The CDR3 is 18 amino acids. With 3 bases clipped from V and 3 bases from J, the junction kept 12 bases outside the gene matches. The PCR used 60 Vbeta and 13 Jbeta primers. Clones were read by immunoSEQ multiplex PCR, and TCRdb kept only the in-frame ones, dropping some. The repertoire holds fewer than 90,000 clones, with approximately 76% as singletons. The sample belongs to a study of cytomegalovirus exposure and HLA in healthy donors. Points from the study as a whole: Researchers reportedly found TCR beta sequences accurately predicted most subjects' HLA-A and HLA-B alleles. A reported reduction in N-insertions relative to the approximately 670-donor mean was seen in an Asian-associated ancestry cluster in a later analysis. A list of more than 150 TCR beta chains associated with cytomegalovirus was given.

The sequenced material came from PBMCs. The rearrangement uses TRBV18 and TRBJ1-3; 9 bases fit TRBD1. The source of this sequence is a male donor in good health and CMV-seronegative. The DNA of the CDR3 is TGTGCCAGCTCACCGGGCGCCCCGGACAGGGGTTTTGGAAACACCATATATTTT. Translation: CASSPGAPDRGFGNTIYF.